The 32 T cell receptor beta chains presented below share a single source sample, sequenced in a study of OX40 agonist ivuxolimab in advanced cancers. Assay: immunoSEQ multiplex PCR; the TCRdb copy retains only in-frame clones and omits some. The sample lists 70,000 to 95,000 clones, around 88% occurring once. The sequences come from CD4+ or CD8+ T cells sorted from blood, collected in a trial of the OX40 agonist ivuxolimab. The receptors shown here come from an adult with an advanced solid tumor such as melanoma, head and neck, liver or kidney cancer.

CDR3 loop: CASKSGEKGRTEAFF. CDR3 DNA sequence: TGTGCCAGCAAGAGTGGGGAAAAGGGAAGAACTGAAGCTTTCTTT. The chain employs TRBV27 and TRBJ1-1; D call uncertain. V was shortened by 7 bases and J by 5 bases, with 20 bases between the two germline ends. Per germline, CDR1 MNHEY and CDR2 SMNVEV (reference sequence). This CDR3 has 15 residues.

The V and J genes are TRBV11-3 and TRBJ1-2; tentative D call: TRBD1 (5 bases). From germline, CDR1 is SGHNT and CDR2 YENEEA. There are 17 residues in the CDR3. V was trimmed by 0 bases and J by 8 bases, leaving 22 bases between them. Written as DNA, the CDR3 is TGTGCCAGCAGCTTAGATGTATTTGGGACTGAACGAGGGGGCTACACCTTC. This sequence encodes CASSLDVFGTERGGYTF. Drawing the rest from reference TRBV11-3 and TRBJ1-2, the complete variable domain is EAGVVQSPRYKIIEKKQPVAFWCNPISGHNTLYWYLQNLGQGPELLIRYENEEAVDDSQLPKDRFSAERLKGVDSTLKIQPAELGDSAVYLCASSLDVFGTERGGYTFGSGTRLTVV.

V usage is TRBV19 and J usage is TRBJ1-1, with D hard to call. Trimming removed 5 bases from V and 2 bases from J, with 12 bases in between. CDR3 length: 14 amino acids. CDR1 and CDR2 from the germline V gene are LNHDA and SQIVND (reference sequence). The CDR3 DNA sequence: TGTGCCAGTAGTCTGGGATCAACCAACACTGAAGCTTTCTTT. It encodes CASSLGSTNTEAFF.

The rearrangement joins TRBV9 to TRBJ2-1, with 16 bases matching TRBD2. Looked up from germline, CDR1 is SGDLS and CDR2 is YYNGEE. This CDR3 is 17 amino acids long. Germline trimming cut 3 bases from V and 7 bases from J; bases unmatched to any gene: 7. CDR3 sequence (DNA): TGTGCCAGCAGCGCCCCCGGGACTAGCGGGGGGGCAAATGAGCAGTTCTTC. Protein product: CASSAPGTSGGANEQFF.

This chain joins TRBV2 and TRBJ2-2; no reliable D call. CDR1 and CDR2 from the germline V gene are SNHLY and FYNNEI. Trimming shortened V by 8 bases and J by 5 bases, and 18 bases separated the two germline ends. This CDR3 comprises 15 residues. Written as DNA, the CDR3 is TGTGCCAGCGGGTCCTACGATATAGGGACCGGGGAGCTGTTTTTT. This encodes CASGSYDIGTGELFF.

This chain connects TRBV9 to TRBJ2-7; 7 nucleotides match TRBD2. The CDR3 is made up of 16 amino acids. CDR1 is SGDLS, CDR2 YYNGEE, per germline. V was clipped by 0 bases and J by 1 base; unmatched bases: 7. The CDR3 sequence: CASSVAPLADSYEQYF. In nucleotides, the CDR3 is TGTGCCAGCAGCGTAGCTCCGCTAGCGGATTCCTACGAGCAGTACTTC. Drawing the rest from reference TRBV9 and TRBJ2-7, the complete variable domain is DSGVTQTPKHLITATGQRVTLRCSPRSGDLSVYWYQQSLDQGLQFLIQYYNGEERAKGNILERFSAQQFPDLHSELNLSSLELGDSALYFCASSVAPLADSYEQYFGPGTRLTVT.

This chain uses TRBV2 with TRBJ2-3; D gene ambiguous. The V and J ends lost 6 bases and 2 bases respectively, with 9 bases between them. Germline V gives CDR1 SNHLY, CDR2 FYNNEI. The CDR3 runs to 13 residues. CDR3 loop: CASRELPTDTQYF. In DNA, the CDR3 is TGTGCCAGCAGGGAACTACCCACAGATACGCAGTATTTT.

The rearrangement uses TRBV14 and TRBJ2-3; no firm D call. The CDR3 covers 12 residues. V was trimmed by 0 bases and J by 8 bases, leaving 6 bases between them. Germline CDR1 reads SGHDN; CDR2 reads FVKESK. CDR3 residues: CASSQDRVTQYF. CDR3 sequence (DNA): TGTGCCAGCAGCCAAGATCGGGTTACGCAGTATTTT.

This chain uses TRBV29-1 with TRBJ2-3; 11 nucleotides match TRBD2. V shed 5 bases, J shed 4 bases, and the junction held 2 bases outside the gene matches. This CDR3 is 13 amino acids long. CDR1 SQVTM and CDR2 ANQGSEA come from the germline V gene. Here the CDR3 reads CSVTSGGSDTQYF. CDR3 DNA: TGCAGCGTTACTAGCGGGGGTTCAGATACGCAGTATTTT.

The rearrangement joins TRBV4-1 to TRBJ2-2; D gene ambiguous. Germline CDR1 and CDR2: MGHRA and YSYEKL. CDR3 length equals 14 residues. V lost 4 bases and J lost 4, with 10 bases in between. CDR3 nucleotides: TGCGCCAGCAGCCCCCCCTCACCCACCGGGGAGCTGTTTTTT. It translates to CASSPPSPTGELFF.

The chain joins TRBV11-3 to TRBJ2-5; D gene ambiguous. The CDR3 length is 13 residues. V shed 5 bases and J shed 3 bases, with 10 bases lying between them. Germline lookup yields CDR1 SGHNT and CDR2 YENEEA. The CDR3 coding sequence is TGTGCCAGCAGCACCGACAATGAAGAGACCCAGTACTTC. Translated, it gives CASSTDNEETQYF.

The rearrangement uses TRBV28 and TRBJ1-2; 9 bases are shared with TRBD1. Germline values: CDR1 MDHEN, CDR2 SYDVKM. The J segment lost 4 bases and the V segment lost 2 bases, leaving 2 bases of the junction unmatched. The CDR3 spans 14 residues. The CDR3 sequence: CASSLGDRAYGYTF. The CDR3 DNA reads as TGTGCCAGCAGTTTAGGGGACAGGGCCTATGGCTACACCTTC.

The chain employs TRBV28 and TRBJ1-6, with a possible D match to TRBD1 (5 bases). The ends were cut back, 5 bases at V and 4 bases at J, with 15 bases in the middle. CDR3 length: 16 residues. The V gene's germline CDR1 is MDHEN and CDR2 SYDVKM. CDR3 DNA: TGTGCCAGCAGTACCAGGGCGGCCCTTTATAATTCACCCCTCCACTTT. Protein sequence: CASSTRAALYNSPLHF.

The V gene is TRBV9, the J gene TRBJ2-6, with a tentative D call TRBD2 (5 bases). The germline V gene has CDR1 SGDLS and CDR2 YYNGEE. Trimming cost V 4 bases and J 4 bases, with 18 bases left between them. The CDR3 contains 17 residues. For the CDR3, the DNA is TGTGCCAGCAGCCACCTTTCCCGGGATGCAGGGGCCAACGTCCTGACTTTC. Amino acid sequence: CASSHLSRDAGANVLTF.

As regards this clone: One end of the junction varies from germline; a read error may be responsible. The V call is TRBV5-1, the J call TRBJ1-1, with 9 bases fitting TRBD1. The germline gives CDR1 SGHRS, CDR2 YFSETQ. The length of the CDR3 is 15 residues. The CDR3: CASSLSTGGRPEAFF. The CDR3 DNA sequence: TGCGCCAGCAGCTTGTCGACAGGGGGTCGACCTGAGGCTTTCTTT.

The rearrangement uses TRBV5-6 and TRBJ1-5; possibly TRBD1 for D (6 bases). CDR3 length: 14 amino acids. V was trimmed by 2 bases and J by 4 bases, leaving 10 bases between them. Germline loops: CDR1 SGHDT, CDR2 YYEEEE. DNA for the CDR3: TGTGCCAGCAGCTTCGGACAGTGGAATCAGCCCCAGCATTTT. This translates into CASSFGQWNQPQHF. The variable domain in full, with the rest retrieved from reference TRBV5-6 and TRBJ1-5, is DAGVTQSPTHLIKTRGQQVTLRCSPKSGHDTVSWYQQALGQGPQFIFQYYEEEERQRGNFPDRFSGHQFPNYSSELNVNALLLGDSALYLCASSFGQWNQPQHFGDGTRLSIL.

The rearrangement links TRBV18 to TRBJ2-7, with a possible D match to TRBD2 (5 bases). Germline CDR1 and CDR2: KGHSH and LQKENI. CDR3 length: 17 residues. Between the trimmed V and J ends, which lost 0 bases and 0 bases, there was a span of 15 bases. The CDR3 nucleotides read TGTGCCAGCTCACCACCACAAACGGGAAGAAGCTCCTACGAGCAGTACTTC. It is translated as CASSPPQTGRSSYEQYF.

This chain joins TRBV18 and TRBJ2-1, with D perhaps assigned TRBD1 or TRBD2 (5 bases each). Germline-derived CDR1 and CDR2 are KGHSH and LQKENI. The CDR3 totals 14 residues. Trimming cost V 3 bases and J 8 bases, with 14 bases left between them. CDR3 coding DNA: TGTGCCAGCTCACCGCTATCAGGGACGGATGAGCAGTTCTTC. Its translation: CASSPLSGTDEQFF.

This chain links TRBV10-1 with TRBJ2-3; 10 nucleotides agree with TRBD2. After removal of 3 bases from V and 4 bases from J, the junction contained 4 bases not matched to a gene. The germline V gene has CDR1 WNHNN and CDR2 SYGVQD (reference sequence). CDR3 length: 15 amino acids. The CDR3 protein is CASSDSSGSSDTQYF. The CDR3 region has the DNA TGCGCCAGCAGTGATTCTAGCGGGAGTTCAGATACGCAGTATTTT.

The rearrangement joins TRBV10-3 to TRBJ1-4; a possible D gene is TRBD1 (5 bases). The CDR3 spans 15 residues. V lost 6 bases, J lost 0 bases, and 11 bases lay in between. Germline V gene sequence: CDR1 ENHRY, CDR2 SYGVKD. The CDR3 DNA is TGTGCCATCAGAGCCACAGGAGCAACTAATGAAAAACTGTTTTTT. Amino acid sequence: CAIRATGATNEKLFF.

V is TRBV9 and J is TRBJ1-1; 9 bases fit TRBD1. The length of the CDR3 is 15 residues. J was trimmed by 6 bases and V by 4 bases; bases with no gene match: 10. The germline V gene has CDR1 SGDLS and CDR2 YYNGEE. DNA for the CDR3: TGTGCCAGCAGCTCGCTGGGACAGGGTACGGCTGAAGCTTTCTTT. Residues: CASSSLGQGTAEAFF.

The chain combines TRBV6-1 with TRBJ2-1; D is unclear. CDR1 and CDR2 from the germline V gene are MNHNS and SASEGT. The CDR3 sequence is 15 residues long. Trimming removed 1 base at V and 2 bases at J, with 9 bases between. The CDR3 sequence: CASSEDGGPYNEQFF. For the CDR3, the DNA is TGTGCCAGCAGTGAAGACGGTGGGCCCTACAATGAGCAGTTCTTC.

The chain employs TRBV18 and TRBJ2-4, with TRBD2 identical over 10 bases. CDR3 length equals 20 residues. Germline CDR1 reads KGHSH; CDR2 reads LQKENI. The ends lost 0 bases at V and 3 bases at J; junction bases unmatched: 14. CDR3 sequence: CASSPPMASGSWGDKNIQYF. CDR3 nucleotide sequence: TGTGCCAGCTCACCACCAATGGCTAGCGGGAGCTGGGGGGACAAAAACATTCAGTACTTC. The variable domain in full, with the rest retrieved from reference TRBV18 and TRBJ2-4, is NAGVMQNPRHLVRRRGQEARLRCSPMKGHSHVYWYRQLPEEGLKFMVYLQKENIIDESGMPKERFSAEFPKEGPSILRIQQVVRGDSAAYFCASSPPMASGSWGDKNIQYFGAGTRLSVL.

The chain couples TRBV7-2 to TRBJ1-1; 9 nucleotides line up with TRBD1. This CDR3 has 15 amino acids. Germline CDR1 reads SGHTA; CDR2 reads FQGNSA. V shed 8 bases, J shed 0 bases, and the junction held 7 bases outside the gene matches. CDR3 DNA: TGTGCCAGCGGCAAAACAGGGGGCTTGAACACTGAAGCTTTCTTT. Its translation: CASGKTGGLNTEAFF.

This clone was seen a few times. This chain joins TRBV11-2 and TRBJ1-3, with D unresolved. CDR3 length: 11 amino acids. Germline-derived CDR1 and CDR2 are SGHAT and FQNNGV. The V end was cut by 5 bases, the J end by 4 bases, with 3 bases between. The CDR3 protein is CASSEGNTIYF. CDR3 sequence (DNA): TGTGCCAGCAGCGAGGGAAACACCATATATTTT.

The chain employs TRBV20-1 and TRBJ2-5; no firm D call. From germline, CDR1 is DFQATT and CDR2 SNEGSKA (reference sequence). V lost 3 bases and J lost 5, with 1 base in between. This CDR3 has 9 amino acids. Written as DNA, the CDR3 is TGCAGTGCTAGGGAGACCCAGTACTTC. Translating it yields CSARETQYF.

The CDR3 nucleotides read TGTGCCAGCAGCCCCTCGGACAGCTCCTACAATGAGCAGTTCTTC. Its protein product is CASSPSDSSYNEQFF. The V call is TRBV7-8, the J call TRBJ2-1; possibly TRBD1 for D (6 bases). The CDR3 contains 15 residues. The germline CDR1 and CDR2 sequences are SGHVS and FQNEAQ. Trimming removed 5 bases from V and 0 bases from J, with 11 bases in between.

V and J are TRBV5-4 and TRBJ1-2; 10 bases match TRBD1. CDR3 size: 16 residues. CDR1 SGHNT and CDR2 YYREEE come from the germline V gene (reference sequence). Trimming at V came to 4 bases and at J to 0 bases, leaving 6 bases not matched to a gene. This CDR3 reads CASSTGTGASNYGYTF. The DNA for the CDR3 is TGTGCCAGCAGCACCGGGACAGGGGCCTCTAACTATGGCTACACCTTC.

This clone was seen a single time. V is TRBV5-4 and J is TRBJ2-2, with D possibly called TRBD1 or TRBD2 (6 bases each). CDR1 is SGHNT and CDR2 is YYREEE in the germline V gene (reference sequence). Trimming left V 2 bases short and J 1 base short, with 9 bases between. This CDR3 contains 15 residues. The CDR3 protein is CASSFAGQNTGELFF. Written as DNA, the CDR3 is TGTGCCAGCAGCTTCGCGGGACAGAACACCGGGGAGCTGTTTTTT.

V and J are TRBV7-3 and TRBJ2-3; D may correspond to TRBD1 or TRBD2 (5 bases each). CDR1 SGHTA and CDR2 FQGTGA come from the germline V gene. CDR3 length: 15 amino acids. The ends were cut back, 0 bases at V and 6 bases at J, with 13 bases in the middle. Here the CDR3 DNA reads TGTGCCAGCAGCTTAACCGGGGCGGTGGACGATACGCAGTATTTT. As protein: CASSLTGAVDDTQYF.

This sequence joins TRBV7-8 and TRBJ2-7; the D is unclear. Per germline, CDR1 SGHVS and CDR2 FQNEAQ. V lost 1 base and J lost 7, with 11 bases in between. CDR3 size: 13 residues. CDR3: CASSLGGIDEQYF. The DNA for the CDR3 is TGTGCCAGCAGCTTAGGGGGAATTGATGAGCAGTACTTC.

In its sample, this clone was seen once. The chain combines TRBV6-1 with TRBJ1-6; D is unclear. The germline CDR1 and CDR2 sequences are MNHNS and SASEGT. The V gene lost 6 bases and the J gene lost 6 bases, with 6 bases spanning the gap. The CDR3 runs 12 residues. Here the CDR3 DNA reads TGTGCCAGCAGCTATGTTAATTCACCCCTCCACTTT. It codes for CASSYVNSPLHF.